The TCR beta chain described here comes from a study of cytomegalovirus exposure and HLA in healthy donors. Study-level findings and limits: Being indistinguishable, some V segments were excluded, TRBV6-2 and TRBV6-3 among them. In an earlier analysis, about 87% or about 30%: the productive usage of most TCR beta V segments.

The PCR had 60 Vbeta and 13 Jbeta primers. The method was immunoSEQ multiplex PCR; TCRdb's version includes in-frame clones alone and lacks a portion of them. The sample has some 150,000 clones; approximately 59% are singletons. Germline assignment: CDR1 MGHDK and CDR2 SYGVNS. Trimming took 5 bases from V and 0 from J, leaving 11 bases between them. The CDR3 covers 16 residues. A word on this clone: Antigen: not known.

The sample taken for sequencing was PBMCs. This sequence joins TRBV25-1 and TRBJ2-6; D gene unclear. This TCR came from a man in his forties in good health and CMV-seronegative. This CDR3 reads CASSNRIFSGANVLTF. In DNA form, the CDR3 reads TGTGCCAGCAGTAACAGAATTTTCTCTGGGGCCAACGTCCTGACTTTC.